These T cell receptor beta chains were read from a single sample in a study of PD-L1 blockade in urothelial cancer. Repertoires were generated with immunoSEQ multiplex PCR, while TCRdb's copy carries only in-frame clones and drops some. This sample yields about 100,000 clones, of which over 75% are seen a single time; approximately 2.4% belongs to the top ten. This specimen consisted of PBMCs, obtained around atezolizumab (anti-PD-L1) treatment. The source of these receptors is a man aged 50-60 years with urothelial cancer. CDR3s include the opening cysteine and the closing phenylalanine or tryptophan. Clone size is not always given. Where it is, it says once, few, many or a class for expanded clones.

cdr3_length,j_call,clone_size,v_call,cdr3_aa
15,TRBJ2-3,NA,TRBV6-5,CASSDVAGSTDTQYF
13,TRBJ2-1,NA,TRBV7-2,CASSTGLYNEQFF
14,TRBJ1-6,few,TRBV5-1,CASRRDSDNSPLHF
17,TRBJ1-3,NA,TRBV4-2,CASSQEGRVVSGNTIYF
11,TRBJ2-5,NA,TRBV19,CASTHGETQYF
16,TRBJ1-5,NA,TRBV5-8,CASSWRAGNSNQPQHF
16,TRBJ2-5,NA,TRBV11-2,CASSLVSGISQETQYF
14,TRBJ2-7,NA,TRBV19,CASSPTGVSYEQYF
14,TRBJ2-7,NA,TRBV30,CAWSSLRSSYEQYF
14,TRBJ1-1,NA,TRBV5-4,CASSLGRENTEAFF